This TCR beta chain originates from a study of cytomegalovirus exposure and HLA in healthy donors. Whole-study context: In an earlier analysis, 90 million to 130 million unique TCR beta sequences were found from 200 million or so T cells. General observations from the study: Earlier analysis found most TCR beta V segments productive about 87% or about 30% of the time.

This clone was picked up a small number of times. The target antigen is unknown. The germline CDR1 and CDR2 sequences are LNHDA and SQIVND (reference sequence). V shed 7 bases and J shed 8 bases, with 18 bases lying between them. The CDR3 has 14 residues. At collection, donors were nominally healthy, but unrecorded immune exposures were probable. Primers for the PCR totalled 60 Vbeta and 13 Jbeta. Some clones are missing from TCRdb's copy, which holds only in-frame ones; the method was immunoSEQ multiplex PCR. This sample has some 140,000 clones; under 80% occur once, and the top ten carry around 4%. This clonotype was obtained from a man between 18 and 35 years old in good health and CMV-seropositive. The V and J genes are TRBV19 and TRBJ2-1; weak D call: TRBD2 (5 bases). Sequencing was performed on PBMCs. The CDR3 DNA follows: TGTGCCAGTAAAGGACTCCTCCTGGTGGATGAGCAGTTCTTC. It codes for CASKGLLLVDEQFF.